This is a list of T cell receptor beta chains from one sample in a study of blood T cell repertoires in COVID-19. Data came from immunoSEQ multiplex PCR; TCRdb stores just in-frame clones and leaves some out. The data contain hundreds of thousands of clones, around 87% of them singletons. Sequenced input: peripheral blood. The source of these receptors is a woman aged 50 to 60 who had recovered from COVID-19. The CDR3 runs from the conserved cysteine through the conserved F or W. The D gene is left open where the match is weak. Clone size is given for some rows only: seen once, a few or many times, or a class if the clone is expanded.

D,V,size,J,DNA,CDR3
TRBD2,TRBV29-1,.,TRBJ2-1,TGCAGCGTTGGTTCGACTAGCGGGGGTAACAATGAGCAGTTCTTC,CSVGSTSGGNNEQFF
TRBD1,TRBV29-1,.,TRBJ2-1,TGCAGCGTTGAAGGGGACAGGGGCTACAATGAGCAGTTCTTC,CSVEGDRGYNEQFF
TRBD1,TRBV28,.,TRBJ1-2,TGTGCCAGCAGTCGACAGGGTTGGGGCTACACCTTC,CASSRQGWGYTF
TRBD1,TRBV25-1,.,TRBJ1-1,TGTGCCAGCAGTCGGACAGGGGGTAACACTGAAGCTTTCTTT,CASSRTGGNTEAFF
.,TRBV5-5,.,TRBJ2-7,TGTGCCAGCAGCTCCTACAGGGTAGTCCCCACCTACGAGCAGTACTTC,CASSSYRVVPTYEQYF
.,TRBV19,few,TRBJ1-1,TGTGCCAGTATTAGCGCGGGGAGGAACACTGAAGCTTTCTTT,CASISAGRNTEAFF
TRBD1,TRBV5-4,few,TRBJ1-2,TGTGCCAGCAGCCCTCGCGGGGGACAGGGGGCGCATGGCTACACCTTC,CASSPRGGQGAHGYTF
TRBD1,TRBV7-3,.,TRBJ1-2,TGTGCCAGCAGCTTACAGGGGGCCCCCAACTATGGCTACACCTTC,CASSLQGAPNYGYTF
TRBD1,TRBV4-1,.,TRBJ2-4,TGCGCCAGCAGCCAAGGACAGGGGGGGTACATTCAGTACTTC,CASSQGQGGYIQYF
.,TRBV6-5,.,TRBJ1-1,TGTGCCGCGAGCACGCGAGGAGCTGAAGCTTTCTTT,CAASTRGAEAFF
.,TRBV30,.,TRBJ2-3,TGTGCCTGGAGACTTACAGATACGCAGTATTTT,CAWRLTDTQYF
.,TRBV19,.,TRBJ2-7,TGTGCCACGTCGACAGGGGAGGGCTACGAGCAGTACTTC,CATSTGEGYEQYF
.,TRBV7-9,.,TRBJ1-1,TGTGCCAGCAGCTTAACGGTGAGGAGAAACACTGAAGCTTTCTTT,CASSLTVRRNTEAFF
.,TRBV19,.,TRBJ1-5,TGTGCCAGCCGTTTTATAGACGGGAGCAATCAGCCCCAGCATTTT,CASRFIDGSNQPQHF
.,TRBV7-8,.,TRBJ2-5,TGTGCCAGCAGCCACGAGGGAACGGGACTGCCAAACCAAGAGACCCAGTACTTC,CASSHEGTGLPNQETQYF
TRBD1,TRBV4-2,.,TRBJ2-7,TGTGCCAGCAGCCAAGGCGAAGGGACAGGGGGTTACGAGCAGTACTTC,CASSQGEGTGGYEQYF
.,TRBV30,.,TRBJ1-3,TGTGCCTGGGCACGGGGCTCTGGAAACACCATATATTTT,CAWARGSGNTIYF
TRBD1,TRBV5-5,.,TRBJ1-1,TGTGCCAGCACCAGGACAGGGCTGGACACTGAAGCTTTCTTT,CASTRTGLDTEAFF
.,TRBV5-4,once,TRBJ1-1,TGTGCCAGCAGCTTGGCCCAAGGGCCCGGGGGCACTGAAGCTTTCTTT,CASSLAQGPGGTEAFF
TRBD1,TRBV30,.,TRBJ1-4,TGTGCCTGGGGGGGGAGCCGGACAGGGAATGAAAAACTGTTTTTT,CAWGGSRTGNEKLFF
TRBD1,TRBV2,.,TRBJ1-2,TGTGCCAGCAGTGGGAGGGGCGACCTAATCACGGACAGGGAGAATGGCTACACCTTC,CASSGRGDLITDRENGYTF
.,TRBV7-8,.,TRBJ2-7,TGTGCCAGCAGCGTAGGTGGCGCGGGATTATACGAGCAGTACTTC,CASSVGGAGLYEQYF
.,TRBV6-5,few,TRBJ2-7,TGTGCCAGCAACAACGCAGGGGGAGGCTACGAGCAGTACTTC,CASNNAGGGYEQYF
TRBD2,TRBV24-1,.,TRBJ2-7,TGTGCCACTAAACCTAGCGGGGGATTCTCCTACGAGCAGTACTTC,CATKPSGGFSYEQYF
.,TRBV21-1,.,TRBJ1-1,TGTGCCAGCAGCAAAGATAACCGACAGGGGCAAGGGGGAATGAACACTGAAGCTTTCTTT,CASSKDNRQGQGGMNTEAFF
.,TRBV7-6,.,TRBJ2-5,TGTGCCAGCAGCTTGGCTGGACAGTACGGGGGGGAGACCCAGTACTTC,CASSLAGQYGGETQYF
.,TRBV3-1/TRBV3-2,.,TRBJ1-4,TGTGCCAGCAGCCAATCACGTGGAGGCACTAATGAAAAACTGTTTTTT,CASSQSRGGTNEKLFF
.,TRBV9,.,TRBJ2-7,TGTGCCAGCAGCGTAGGGCAGGGTATGACCTACGAGCAGTACTTC,CASSVGQGMTYEQYF
TRBD1,TRBV5-5,few,TRBJ1-4,TGTGCCATCGAACAGGGGGCGCTCACTAATGAAAAACTGTTTTTT,CAIEQGALTNEKLFF
.,TRBV2,.,TRBJ2-5,TGTGCCTGCAAGGGGAACGGGGGGGGACAGGAGACCCAGTACTTC,CACKGNGGGQETQYF
.,TRBV19,.,TRBJ2-1,TGTGCCAGTAGTTTAGCGGTTGGGCCCAATGAGCAGTTCTTC,CASSLAVGPNEQFF